This T cell receptor beta chain derives from a study of T cell responses to AZD1222 COVID-19 vaccine. Notes on the study in general: Baseline seropositives among AZD1222 recipients totaled only 5 to 7. Clonal diversity was possibly underestimated, and white British individuals and females predominated among donors.

The table came from immunoSEQ multiplex PCR; TCRdb's copy has only in-frame clones and leaves some out. This sample has 100,000 or so clones, with approximately 90% found just once. The V end was cut by 5 bases, the J end by 4 bases, with 14 bases between. CDR1 MNHEY and CDR2 SMNVEV come from the germline V gene (reference sequence). The CDR3 is made up of 14 amino acids. With regard to this clone: Its antigen is as yet unknown.

The sequence derives from an adult in good health. The source was peripheral blood, collected on day 0 of AZD1222 vaccination. V gene TRBV27 combines with J gene TRBJ1-1; a weak D match, TRBD1 (5 bases). As DNA, the CDR3 is TGTGCCAGCAGTCTCAGGGTAGGGCGCACTGAAGCTTTCTTT. It specifies CASSLRVGRTEAFF.